A selection of T cell receptor beta chains follows, all from one sample in a study of cytomegalovirus exposure and HLA in healthy donors. This table comes from immunoSEQ multiplex PCR, and its TCRdb copy is limited to in-frame clones, with some not included. Of 110,000 to 150,000 clones detected, 75% to 90% appear once; the ten largest clones hold 0.95% to 1.5%. Sequencing was done on a sample of PBMCs. The source of these receptors is a female donor in good health and CMV-seronegative. The CDR3 runs from the conserved cysteine through the conserved F or W. The D gene is left open where the match is weak. The listing skips clone size in some rows; elsewhere it reads once, few, many or a size class.

d_gene,abundance,v_gene,j_gene,CDR3nt,CDR3aa
TRBD2,-,TRBV5-1,TRBJ2-1,TGCGCCAGCAGCTTGGCCGGACTAGCGGGAAGCAATGAGCAGTTCTTC,CASSLAGLAGSNEQFF
-,few,TRBV28,TRBJ1-3,TGTGCCAGCAGTTTAGGGCAGAGCTCTGGAAACACCATATATTTT,CASSLGQSSGNTIYF
-,once,TRBV7-2,TRBJ1-2,TGTGCCAGCAGCCCGGGGGGGTACGGCTACACCTTC,CASSPGGYGYTF
TRBD1,-,TRBV6-5,TRBJ1-1,TGTGCCAGCAGTTATTACAGGGGAAACACTGAAGCTTTCTTT,CASSYYRGNTEAFF
-,-,TRBV12-5,TRBJ1-1,TGTGCTAGTGGTTTGTTCCTCACAGGGGAAGCTTTCTTT,CASGLFLTGEAFF
-,-,TRBV30,TRBJ1-1,TGTGCCTGGAGTGTCCGGGGGAACACTGAAGCTTTCTTT,CAWSVRGNTEAFF
TRBD2,-,TRBV23-1,TRBJ2-7,TGCGCCAGCAGTCAAGCCCCGGGACTAGCGGGAGAGTTCTCCTACGAGCAGTACTTC,CASSQAPGLAGEFSYEQYF
TRBD1,-,TRBV28,TRBJ2-7,TGTGCCAGCCGACAGGGCTACGAGCAGTACTTC,CASRQGYEQYF
TRBD1,-,TRBV16,TRBJ1-1,TGTGCCAGCAGCCCGGGACAGGGGAGGCACACTGAAGCTTTCTTT,CASSPGQGRHTEAFF
TRBD2,-,TRBV4-1,TRBJ2-3,TGCGCCAGCAGCCAAAGGTCCCTAGCGGGAGGCGGAGATACGCAGTATTTT,CASSQRSLAGGGDTQYF
-,-,TRBV13,TRBJ2-1,TGTGCTAGCAGTCAAAGCAGGGACAATGAGCAGTTCTTC,CASSQSRDNEQFF
TRBD1,-,TRBV29-1,TRBJ1-2,TGCAGCGTGGGACAGGTAGCTAACTATGGCTACACCTTC,CSVGQVANYGYTF
TRBD2,-,TRBV4-2,TRBJ2-7,TGTGCCAGCAGCCCACGGACTAGCGGGAACTACGAGCAGTACTTC,CASSPRTSGNYEQYF
TRBD2,once,TRBV9,TRBJ2-1,TGTGCCAGCAGCCCGGGGACTAGCGGGAGTTTATATGAGCAGTTCTTC,CASSPGTSGSLYEQFF